The present TCR beta chain was sequenced within a study of T cells in localized non-small cell lung cancer. General observations from the study: The greatest T cell clonality was found in uninvolved adjacent lung (higher than in tumor). The appearance of a median approximately 60 of the top 100 tumor clones was seen in adjacent lung. A raised T cell density in blood coincided with lengthier overall survival. Analysis by sequencing included only one tumor region, so heterogeneity remains possible.

Only in-frame clones appear in the TCRdb table, and some are missing; sequencing was by immunoSEQ multiplex PCR. The sample lists tens of thousands of clones; around nine tenths were seen once. Concerning this clone: Its antigen remains unknown.

The CDR3 is 16 amino acids. The V gene end was trimmed by 2 bases and the J gene end by 0 bases; junction bases not matched to a gene: 2. Germline CDR1 reads SGHTA; CDR2 reads FQGTGA. The specimen was peripheral blood, collected before any cancer treatment. The TCR was taken from a woman between 35 and 70 years old with stage I squamous cell lung carcinoma. The chain has TRBV7-3 and TRBJ2-2, with 8 bases identical to TRBD2. CDR3 sequence reads: CASSLAGGSNTGELFF. The CDR3 region has the DNA TGTGCCAGCAGCTTAGCGGGGGGCTCGAACACCGGGGAGCTGTTTTTT.